The 19 T cell receptor beta chains listed next were all sequenced from one sample in a study of blood T cell repertoires in COVID-19. Method: immunoSEQ multiplex PCR; TCRdb's copy keeps in-frame clones and lacks some. The sample lists around 140,000 clones; roughly 80% were seen once. The sequencing sample was made of PBMCs or T cells enriched from blood (not recorded which). The receptors come from a woman in her forties or fifties who had recovered from COVID-19.

This chain links TRBV7-3 with TRBJ1-1; possibly TRBD1 for D (6 bases). V was clipped by 3 bases and J by 4 bases, with 9 bases between them. Germline-derived CDR1 and CDR2 are SGHTA and FQGTGA. The CDR3 runs to 13 residues. The CDR3 DNA is TGTGCCAGCAGCTTGGGAGGGGGCACTGAAGCTTTCTTT. It is translated as CASSLGGGTEAFF.

The chain is built from TRBV27 and TRBJ2-5; 8 positions match TRBD1. V lost 5 bases and J lost 5; bases outside the gene matches: 13. Per the germline V gene, CDR1 is MNHEY and CDR2 is SMNVEV (reference sequence). This CDR3 is 16 amino acids long. The CDR3 reads CASSGLGQGLAETQYF. CDR3 bases: TGTGCCAGCAGTGGGTTAGGACAGGGTTTGGCGGAGACCCAGTACTTC.

This chain links TRBV29-1 with TRBJ1-2; no clear D. Trimming took off 2 bases at V and 6 bases at J, with 10 bases between the two ends. Germline V gene sequence: CDR1 SQVTM, CDR2 ANQGSEA. This CDR3 is 12 amino acids long. CDR3 coding DNA: TGCAGCGTTGAATCCGGGAGAGATGGCTACACCTTC. It codes for CSVESGRDGYTF. The variable domain in full, completed from reference TRBV29-1 and TRBJ1-2, reads SAVISQKPSRDICQRGTSLTIQCQVDSQVTMMFWYRQQPGQSLTLIATANQGSEATYESGFVIDKFPISRPNLTFSTLTVSNMSPEDSSIYLCSVESGRDGYTFGSGTRLTVV.

The genes are TRBV4-2 and TRBJ1-5; TRBD1 matches 7 bases. The CDR3 has 15 residues. The ends lost 1 base at V and 3 bases at J; junction bases unmatched: 3. Per germline, CDR1 LGHNA and CDR2 YNFKEQ. The CDR3 loop reads CASSQGQGVNQPQHF. DNA of the CDR3: TGTGCCAGCAGCCAAGGGCAGGGGGTCAATCAGCCCCAGCATTTT.

The CDR3 loop is CASSQEGGKQYV. CDR3 sequence (DNA): TGTGCCAGCAGCCAAGAGGGGGGTAAGCAGTACGTC. The chain has TRBV14 and TRBJ2-7; possible D gene TRBD2, 6 bases. This CDR3 is 12 amino acids long. CDR1 SGHDN and CDR2 FVKESK come from the germline V gene. V lost 0 bases to trimming and J lost 8 bases, with 8 bases between them.

The V call is TRBV6-1, the J call TRBJ2-7; 9 nucleotides match TRBD1. CDR1 MNHNS and CDR2 SASEGT come from the germline V gene. Trimming took 3 bases from V and 5 from J; bases not matched to a gene: 11. The CDR3 length is 16 residues. Here the CDR3 reads CASSDTGTGSSHEQYF. The CDR3, as DNA: TGTGCCAGCAGTGACACCGGGACAGGGAGTTCCCACGAGCAGTACTTC.

This clone has a handful of counts. This chain joins TRBV11-1 and TRBJ2-2, with D perhaps TRBD2 (5 bases). This CDR3 contains 16 residues. V lost 2 bases and J 2 bases, leaving 12 bases between the germline ends. Germline V lookup: CDR1 SGHAT, CDR2 FQDESV (reference sequence). CDR3 bases: TGTGCCAGCAGCTTAAAACGGGATTCCAACACCGGGGAGCTGTTTTTT. This sequence encodes CASSLKRDSNTGELFF. The full variable domain, completed using reference TRBV11-1 and TRBJ2-2, is EAEVAQSPRYKITEKSQAVAFWCDPISGHATLYWYRQILGQGPELLVQFQDESVVDDSQLPKDRFSAERLKGVDSTLKIQPAELGDSAMYLCASSLKRDSNTGELFFGEGSRLTVL.

The genes are TRBV28 and TRBJ1-2; D gene ambiguous. This CDR3 has 14 residues. V was pared by 2 bases and J by 2 bases, with 9 bases between. The germline V gene encodes CDR1 MDHEN and CDR2 SYDVKM. CDR3 sequence (DNA): TGTGCCAGCAGTTTAGGACTCCTAAACTATGGCTACACCTTC. Protein: CASSLGLLNYGYTF.

The J gene is TRBJ1-6, the V gene TRBV9; D might be TRBD1 (5 bases). Trimming shortened V by 5 bases and J by 8 bases, and 11 bases separated the two germline ends. Germline lookup yields CDR1 SGDLS and CDR2 YYNGEE. CDR3 size: 13 residues. CDR3 amino acids: CASSDQGYSPLHF. The DNA of the CDR3 is TGTGCCAGCAGTGACCAGGGTTATTCACCCCTCCACTTT. Full variable domain (missing parts from reference TRBV9 and TRBJ1-6): DSGVTQTPKHLITATGQRVTLRCSPRSGDLSVYWYQQSLDQGLQFLIQYYNGEERAKGNILERFSAQQFPDLHSELNLSSLELGDSALYFCASSDQGYSPLHFGNGTRLTVT.

This chain connects TRBV5-5 to TRBJ1-2, with 8 nucleotides matching TRBD1. Trimming at V came to 1 base and at J to 8 bases, leaving 13 bases not matched to a gene. CDR1 SGHKS and CDR2 YYEKEE come from the germline V gene (reference sequence). The CDR3 is made up of 16 amino acids. The CDR3 region has the DNA TGTGCCAGCAGCTTGACACCCCTAACAGGGGGGCTGGGCTACACCTTC. It specifies CASSLTPLTGGLGYTF.

V usage is TRBV24-1 and J usage is TRBJ1-1; D remains unclear. This CDR3 is 12 amino acids long. Germline values: CDR1 KGHDR, CDR2 SFDVKD. V gave up 3 bases and J gave up 3 bases, with 4 bases separating them. The CDR3 bases are TGTGCCACCAGTGATACGGACACTGAAGCTTTCTTT. This codes for CATSDTDTEAFF.

The chain employs TRBV14 and TRBJ1-2; D might be TRBD1 (5 bases). This CDR3 is built from 17 residues. Between the trimmed V and J ends, which lost 0 bases and 4 bases, there was a span of 18 bases. CDR1 and CDR2 from the germline V gene are SGHDN and FVKESK. CDR3 sequence: CASSQDYGQGATYGYTF. The CDR3 nucleotides are TGTGCCAGCAGCCAAGATTATGGGCAGGGCGCGACCTATGGCTACACCTTC.

The table lists this clone with a count of one. The rearrangement uses TRBV5-4 and TRBJ1-1; 9 bases are a match to TRBD1. The CDR3 covers 15 residues. Germline-derived CDR1 and CDR2 are SGHNT and YYREEE (reference sequence). Unmatched junction bases numbered 8, after V lost 5 bases and J lost 3 bases. The CDR3 spells CASRYDRGYDTEAFF. The CDR3 DNA follows: TGTGCCAGCAGGTATGACAGGGGGTATGACACTGAAGCTTTCTTT.

The J gene is TRBJ1-3, the V gene TRBV5-1, with D perhaps matching TRBD1 (5 bases). The CDR3 loop spans 15 amino acids. The V and J ends lost 5 bases and 4 bases respectively, with 16 bases between them. The V gene's germline CDR1 is SGHRS and CDR2 YFSETQ. CDR3 DNA: TGCGCCAGCAGTCTTCCCATGGGGCAAGGAAACACCATATATTTT. Translated: CASSLPMGQGNTIYF.

Of note for this clone: The sample holds other DNA sequences that translate to the same CDR3. This sequence joins TRBV4-1 and TRBJ1-5; 7 bases match TRBD1. Germline V gene lookup returns CDR1 MGHRA and CDR2 YSYEKL. The CDR3 is 16 residues long. The V segment lost 0 bases and the J segment 2 bases; nucleotides outside the gene matches: 4. This CDR3 is CASSQDRDSRNQPQHF. CDR3 in DNA: TGCGCCAGCAGCCAAGACCGGGACAGTCGCAATCAGCCCCAGCATTTT.

V and J are TRBV24-1 and TRBJ2-5; possible D gene TRBD1, 5 bases. Trimming cost V 10 bases and J 2 bases, with 10 bases left between them. The CDR3 extends over 12 amino acids. Germline CDR1 reads KGHDR; CDR2 reads SFDVKD. CDR3 DNA sequence: TGTGCCACTTCAGGGTTTCAAGAGACCCAGTACTTC. Translated, it gives CATSGFQETQYF.

The chain employs TRBV5-5 and TRBJ1-5, with D possibly being TRBD1 (5 bases). V dropped 0 bases and J dropped 4 bases, with 11 bases sitting between them. CDR3 length: 15 amino acids. CDR1 SGHKS and CDR2 YYEKEE come from the germline V gene (reference sequence). For the CDR3, the DNA is TGTGCCAGCAGCTTGGTTACAGGCGATAATCAGCCCCAGCATTTT. Amino acids: CASSLVTGDNQPQHF.

This rearrangement joins TRBV3-1 (or the pseudogene TRBV3-2) to TRBJ1-5; weak D call: TRBD1 (5 bases). CDR1 and CDR2 from the germline V gene are LGHDT and YNNKEL (reference sequence). Trimming removed 1 base at V and 5 bases at J, with 18 bases between. This CDR3 is 17 amino acids long. The CDR3 protein is CASSQGGWGERYQPQHF. The CDR3 bases are TGTGCCAGCAGCCAAGGAGGGTGGGGGGAAAGGTATCAGCCCCAGCATTTT.

The rearrangement links TRBV19 to TRBJ1-2; D is uncertain. The V end lost 3 bases, the J end lost 5 bases, and 10 bases lay between the germline ends. Germline V gives CDR1 LNHDA, CDR2 SQIVND (reference sequence). CDR3 size: 13 residues. This chain's CDR3 is CASSIVGVYGYTF. The CDR3 bases are TGTGCCAGTAGTATCGTCGGGGTTTATGGCTACACCTTC.